The entry below gives a single T cell receptor beta chain sequence along with its context. The length of the CDR3 is 15 residues. V gave up 5 bases and J gave up 2 bases, with 16 bases separating them. Germline-derived CDR1 and CDR2 are SGHRS and YFSETQ. This entry belongs to a study of low-dose radiotherapy and immunotherapy resistance in tumors. Overall study context: The treatment that patients received was intravenous nivolumab 240 mg every two weeks plus ipilimumab 1 mg/kg every six weeks. Patients received 300 mg of oral aspirin each day across four cycles, commencing on cycle 1 day 1.

Alpha- and beta-chain coverage of first-strand cDNA came from TRAV- and TRBV-specific primers. TCRs were amplified for roughly 20 PCR cycles with a constant-region primer and V-primer adapter. TCRdb re-derived calls from the reads in MiXCR, one entry per CDR3 protein. Seen here are approximately 84,000 distinct CDR3 sequences, over 15% observed once, and the top ten hold 2.8%. Specified time point: before trial treatment. All of the donors were given nivolumab, ipilimumab, aspirin, low-dose cyclophosphamide and low-dose radiotherapy as part of RACIN, a single-arm trial. The clonotype was recovered from a male donor with prostate cancer. The chain employs TRBV5-1 and TRBJ1-1; a possible D gene is TRBD1 (5 bases). This specimen was PBMCs, taken before treatment. CDR3 region: CASSRLPGRNTEAFF. The CDR3 DNA follows: TGCGCCAGCAGTCGTCTTCCAGGGCGAAACACTGAAGCTTTCTTT.